One TCR beta chain is described in this entry. Its target is not known. Other nucleotide sequences in the sample specify the same CDR3. The V end lost 2 bases, the J end lost 4 bases, and 8 bases lay between the germline ends. The germline gives CDR1 SNHLY, CDR2 FYNNEI. The CDR3 sequence is 13 residues long. This specimen comes from a study of graft-versus-host responses after intestinal transplantation. Background on the study: Every one of the recipients received anti-thymocyte globulin induction and afterwards took tacrolimus and steroids for approximately three years.

The repertoire was sequenced with immunoSEQ multiplex PCR; TCRdb's copy has only in-frame clones and lacks some. Of roughly 81,000 clones listed, about four fifths were seen once; the top ten hold 0.83%. Overall study results and limits: Some patients had graft-donor T cell macrochimerism. In their allografts, the ratios of graft-versus-host to host-versus-graft T cell clones were high. Recipient marrow held GvH clones, some first seen in ileum or blood.

This specimen consisted of unstimulated CD4+ T cells sorted from spleen or lymph node cells, obtained before intestinal transplant. The V gene is TRBV2, the J gene TRBJ2-5, with D tentatively TRBD2 (6 bases). This TCR came from a human donor who received an intestinal transplant. This CDR3 is CASSEQGGETQYF. The CDR3 DNA reads TGTGCCAGCAGTGAACAGGGAGGAGAGACCCAGTACTTC. Full variable domain (outside the CDR3, taken from reference TRBV2 and TRBJ2-5): EPEVTQTPSHQVTQMGQEVILRCVPISNHLYFYWYRQILGQKVEFLVSFYNNEISEKSEIFDDQFSVERPDGSNFTLKIRSTKLEDSAMYFCASSEQGGETQYFGPGTRLLVL.